The 31 T cell receptor beta chains in this list originate from one sample, sequenced in a study of cytomegalovirus exposure and HLA in healthy donors. PCR used 60 Vbeta primers and 13 Jbeta primers. Method: immunoSEQ multiplex PCR; TCRdb's copy keeps in-frame clones and lacks some. The table has around 200,000 clones, approximately 83% seen once. Sequencing was done on a sample of PBMCs. These receptors originate from a girl aged 10-17 years in good health and CMV-seronegative.

The V and J genes are TRBV28 and TRBJ1-3; tentative D call: TRBD1 (5 bases). Germline-derived CDR1 and CDR2 are MDHEN and SYDVKM. The CDR3 runs 13 residues. Trimming removed 2 bases at V and 8 bases at J, with 10 bases between. CDR3 nucleotide sequence: TGTGCCAGCAGTTTAGGCAGGGAACACACCATATATTTT. Residues: CASSLGREHTIYF.

This sequence joins TRBV5-1 and TRBJ2-7, with 10 bases identical to TRBD1. The J segment lost 7 bases and the V segment lost 3 bases, leaving 13 bases of the junction unmatched. CDR3 size: 16 residues. Germline V gives CDR1 SGHRS, CDR2 YFSETQ. DNA for the CDR3: TGCGCCAGCAGCTGGTGGGAGGGACAGGGGACGTGGGAGCAGTACTTC. Protein sequence: CASSWWEGQGTWEQYF.

This clone was counted a single time. V gene TRBV11-3 combines with J gene TRBJ1-1, with D maybe TRBD1 (5 bases). The CDR3 contains 12 residues. The germline V and J ends were trimmed by 5 bases and 6 bases, with 10 bases remaining between them. Germline V gene data show CDR1 as SGHNT and CDR2 as YENEEA. The CDR3 DNA reads TGTGCCAGCAGCCGCAGGGAATCTGAAGCTTTCTTT. Amino acid sequence: CASSRRESEAFF.

The rearrangement uses TRBV6-1 and TRBJ1-2; the D is unclear. V was trimmed by 3 bases and J by 4 bases, leaving 21 bases between them. The CDR3 runs to 17 residues. Germline assignment: CDR1 MNHNS and CDR2 SASEGT. The CDR3 nucleotides are TGTGCCAGCAGTGACCCATACGACCGGGTCCCCCCCTATGGCTACACCTTC. Protein: CASSDPYDRVPPYGYTF.

This clone was observed a few times. This chain links TRBV7-9 with TRBJ1-1, with TRBD1 matching 8 bases. Germline CDR1 SEHNR, CDR2 FQNEAQ (reference sequence). J was trimmed by 8 bases and V by 5 bases; bases with no gene match: 13. The CDR3 contains 15 residues. The CDR3 loop reads CASSQDRTGPVEAFF. CDR3 DNA: TGTGCCAGCAGCCAGGATAGGACAGGGCCCGTCGAAGCTTTCTTT.

This chain uses TRBV7-9 with TRBJ2-3, with D possibly being TRBD2 (6 bases). In germline, CDR1 is SEHNR, CDR2 FQNEAQ (reference sequence). Trimming removed 3 bases at V and 2 bases at J, with 18 bases between. This CDR3 contains 17 residues. CDR3 sequence: CASSLPGSGGYTDTQYF. Here the CDR3 DNA reads TGTGCCAGCAGCTTGCCCGGCTCTGGAGGGTACACAGATACGCAGTATTTT.

The chain uses TRBV28 and TRBJ2-1; D perhaps matches TRBD1 (6 bases). The CDR3 sequence is 17 residues long. The V gene lost 6 bases and the J gene lost 9 bases, with 27 bases spanning the gap. CDR1 and CDR2 from the germline V gene are MDHEN and SYDVKM. The CDR3 nucleotides are TGTGCCAGCAGAGAAAGGGAACGGACAGTCTACAGCGGTGAGCAGTTCTTC. This gives the protein CASRERERTVYSGEQFF.

The CDR3 is CAELLNTEAFF. As DNA, the CDR3 is TGTGCCGAACTATTGAACACTGAAGCTTTCTTT. V is TRBV15 and J is TRBJ1-1; D is unclear. Germline CDR1 and CDR2: LNHNV and YYDKDF (reference sequence). CDR3 size: 11 residues. V dropped 11 bases and J dropped 0 bases, with 7 bases sitting between them.

This clone occurred once. The V gene is TRBV28, the J gene TRBJ2-5; 12 nucleotides match TRBD2. Trimming removed 4 bases from V and 1 base from J; junction bases left unmatched: 4. This CDR3 comprises 16 residues. Looked up from germline, CDR1 is MDHEN and CDR2 is SYDVKM. The chain's CDR3 is CASSYGLAGPQETQYF. CDR3 sequence (DNA): TGTGCCAGCAGTTACGGACTAGCGGGGCCCCAAGAGACCCAGTACTTC.

Only a few counts were recorded for this clone. The V call is TRBV30, the J call TRBJ2-5, with 9 nucleotides matching TRBD1. V lost 4 bases and J lost 0; bases outside the gene matches: 6. Germline CDR1 GTSNPN, CDR2 SVGIG (reference sequence). CDR3 length: 15 residues. The CDR3 DNA reads TGTGCCTGGATCGCCGGGACAGGGCACCAAGAGACCCAGTACTTC. This encodes CAWIAGTGHQETQYF.

The J gene is TRBJ2-1, the V gene TRBV9; the D is unclear. This CDR3 has 14 amino acids. The germline V gene has CDR1 SGDLS and CDR2 YYNGEE. Trimming removed 1 base at V and 6 bases at J, with 11 bases between. CDR3 coding DNA: TGTGCCAGCAGCGTATCTAGTATGGGCAATGAGCAGTTCTTC. Protein: CASSVSSMGNEQFF.

The chain uses TRBV27 and TRBJ1-4, with 7 bases matching TRBD1. Trimming cost V 5 bases and J 3 bases; bases outside gene matches: 6. The germline V gene encodes CDR1 MNHEY and CDR2 SMNVEV (reference sequence). The CDR3 covers 15 residues. As DNA, the CDR3 is TGTGCCAGCAGTCGCCAGGGGGATCCTAATGAAAAACTGTTTTTT. Translated: CASSRQGDPNEKLFF. Full variable domain (rest looked up from reference TRBV27 and TRBJ1-4): EAQVTQNPRYLITVTGKKLTVTCSQNMNHEYMSWYRQDPGLGLRQIYYSMNVEVTDKGDVPEGYKVSRKEKRNFPLILESPSPNQTSLYFCASSRQGDPNEKLFFGSGTQLSVL.

J is TRBJ2-3 and V is TRBV4-3; D is unclear. There are 15 residues in the CDR3. CDR1 is LGHNA and CDR2 is YSLEER in the germline V gene. Trimming removed 1 base at V and 2 bases at J, with 10 bases between. CDR3 DNA sequence: TGCGCCAGCAGCCAAGGCGGTACTCCCACAGATACGCAGTATTTT. Protein: CASSQGGTPTDTQYF.

The chain couples TRBV7-9 to TRBJ2-2, with 12 nucleotides matching TRBD2. The J segment lost 1 base and the V segment lost 4 bases, leaving 4 bases of the junction unmatched. Germline CDR1 is SEHNR and CDR2 is FQNEAQ (reference sequence). The CDR3 has 17 amino acids. The CDR3 sequence is CASSSPGLAGNTGELFF. For the CDR3, the DNA is TGTGCCAGCAGCTCCCCGGGACTAGCGGGGAACACCGGGGAGCTGTTTTTT.

This chain links TRBV27 with TRBJ2-4, with TRBD1 identical over 11 bases. This CDR3 contains 15 residues. Germline CDR1 reads MNHEY; CDR2 reads SMNVEV (reference sequence). V was clipped by 6 bases and J by 7 bases; unmatched bases: 8. The CDR3 nucleotides are TGTGCCAGCAGGGGGACAGGGGGGAAAGTGAACATTCAGTACTTC. Translation: CASRGTGGKVNIQYF.

Only a few counts were recorded for this clone. The chain carries TRBV14 and TRBJ2-5, with 8 bases that match TRBD1. This CDR3 is 15 amino acids long. With 4 bases clipped from V and 5 bases from J, the junction kept 9 bases outside the gene matches. The germline CDR1 and CDR2 sequences are SGHDN and FVKESK. The CDR3 nucleotides read TGTGCCAGCAGCCGACAGGACAGGGCGGCGGAGACCCAGTACTTC. Its translation is CASSRQDRAAETQYF.

This chain uses TRBV28 with TRBJ1-6; possibly TRBD1 for D (5 bases). This CDR3 has 15 residues. Per the germline V gene, CDR1 is MDHEN and CDR2 is SYDVKM. V dropped 8 bases and J dropped 2 bases, with 13 bases sitting between them. The CDR3 region has the DNA TGTGCCAGCGGAGATAGGGGTGCCTATAATTCACCCCTCCACTTT. Amino acids: CASGDRGAYNSPLHF.

V usage is TRBV28 and J usage is TRBJ1-5, with D possibly being TRBD1 (5 bases). V lost 3 bases and J 5 bases, leaving 23 bases between the germline ends. Germline V CDR1 and CDR2: MDHEN, SYDVKM. This CDR3 comprises 18 residues. The CDR3 coding sequence is TGTGCCAGCAGTTTTTATCCCTATAAAGACAAGGGGTATCAGCCCCAGCATTTT. Translated: CASSFYPYKDKGYQPQHF.

The J gene is TRBJ1-5, the V gene TRBV30; D unresolved. Trimming removed 8 bases from V and 2 bases from J, with 13 bases in between. This CDR3 comprises 13 residues. Germline V gives CDR1 GTSNPN, CDR2 SVGIG (reference sequence). Here the CDR3 DNA reads TGTGCCCATTCGACCGGGGGCAATCAGCCCCAGCATTTT. This codes for CAHSTGGNQPQHF. Using reference TRBV30 and TRBJ1-5 for the parts outside the CDR3, the full variable domain is SQTIHQWPATLVQPVGSPLSLECTVEGTSNPNLYWYRQAAGRGLQLLFYSVGIGQISSEVPQNLSASRPQDRQFILSSKKLLLSDSGFYLCAHSTGGNQPQHFGDGTRLSIL.

V usage is TRBV10-3 and J usage is TRBJ2-5; TRBD2 is a possible D gene (5 bases). CDR1 is ENHRY, CDR2 SYGVKD, per germline. The CDR3 is made up of 13 amino acids. Trimming removed 5 bases from V and 0 bases from J, with 7 bases in between. In nucleotides, the CDR3 is TGTGCCATCAGTAACGGGAACCAAGAGACCCAGTACTTC. The encoded protein is CAISNGNQETQYF.

CDR3 sequence reads: CANRAGRNEKLFF. The CDR3 DNA reads as TGTGCCAACAGAGCTGGGCGAAATGAAAAACTGTTTTTT. The chain carries TRBV19 and TRBJ1-4; D is unclear. Trimming took 10 bases from V and 5 from J, leaving 14 bases between them. Germline lookup yields CDR1 LNHDA and CDR2 SQIVND (reference sequence). The CDR3 spans 13 residues.

The chain combines TRBV7-2 with TRBJ2-7, with D perhaps matching TRBD2 (6 bases). CDR1 is SGHTA and CDR2 is FQGNSA in the germline V gene. V shed 5 bases and J shed 4 bases, with 18 bases lying between them. The CDR3 sequence is 15 residues long. DNA of the CDR3: TGTGCCAGCAGCCAGGCCGGGACTGGAGATTACGAGCAGTACTTC. Translating it yields CASSQAGTGDYEQYF.

This chain links TRBV27 with TRBJ1-2; 11 nucleotides line up with TRBD1. V shed 5 bases, J shed 8 bases, and the junction held 4 bases outside the gene matches. The CDR3 extends over 13 amino acids. CDR1 MNHEY and CDR2 SMNVEV come from the germline V gene (reference sequence). CDR3 in amino acids: CASSTGQGDGYTF. Here the CDR3 DNA reads TGTGCCAGCAGTACGGGACAGGGGGACGGCTACACCTTC.

The CDR3 sequence is CASSFNLEKSPLHF. The CDR3 nucleotides are TGCGCCAGCAGCTTTAATCTCGAGAAATCACCCCTCCACTTT. This sequence joins TRBV5-1 and TRBJ1-6, with D uncertain. Trimming took off 2 bases at V and 10 bases at J, with 13 bases between the two ends. The CDR3 extends over 14 amino acids. The V gene's germline CDR1 is SGHRS and CDR2 YFSETQ.

In this sample, this clone turned up once. V gene TRBV30 combines with J gene TRBJ1-5; D perhaps matches TRBD1 (6 bases). Trimming stripped 0 bases from V and 7 bases from J, with 10 bases between. CDR1 is GTSNPN, CDR2 SVGIG, per germline (reference sequence). There are 13 residues in the CDR3. CDR3 DNA: TGTGCCTGGAGTGTAGGGGGAGGGCAGCCCCAGCATTTT. The encoded protein is CAWSVGGGQPQHF.

The gene calls are TRBV7-8 and TRBJ1-5; TRBD1 might be the D (6 bases). CDR1 and CDR2 from the germline V gene are SGHVS and FQNEAQ. The CDR3 is 18 residues long. The V and J ends lost 5 bases and 0 bases respectively, with 20 bases between them. The DNA of the CDR3 is TGTGCCAGCAGCCGCCGGTTCGGGGGGCGGAATAGCAATCAGCCCCAGCATTTT. Translating gives CASSRRFGGRNSNQPQHF.

For this clone: Mismatch with germline at one junction end may stem from a read error. The rearrangement joins TRBV7-2 to TRBJ1-5; 7 bases are shared with TRBD1. Germline CDR1 SGHTA, CDR2 FQGNSA. The CDR3 runs to 15 residues. The DNA for the CDR3 is TGTGCCAGCAGCTTCGCGGACAGGCTGAATCAGCCCCAGCGTTTT. Translating it yields CASSFADRLNQPQRF.

The chain uses TRBV28 and TRBJ2-2; D ambiguous. The V and J ends lost 2 bases and 6 bases respectively, with 7 bases between them. The CDR3 covers 13 residues. Germline-derived CDR1 and CDR2 are MDHEN and SYDVKM. This CDR3 is CASSLTAAGELFF. The CDR3 DNA follows: TGTGCCAGCAGTTTAACAGCCGCCGGGGAGCTGTTTTTT.

In its sample, this clone was seen a few times. The rearrangement uses TRBV10-3 and TRBJ2-7, with D tentatively TRBD2 (6 bases). Germline values: CDR1 ENHRY, CDR2 SYGVKD. The V and J ends lost 6 bases and 7 bases respectively, with 19 bases between them. The CDR3 is 14 amino acids. CDR3 amino acids: CAISPGVKAREQYF. The CDR3 DNA sequence: TGTGCCATCAGCCCGGGGGTAAAGGCGAGGGAGCAGTACTTC.

The chain employs TRBV18 and TRBJ2-7, with TRBD1 as a possible D gene (7 bases). CDR1 and CDR2 (germline): KGHSH, LQKENI. CDR3 length equals 15 residues. Deletions cut 6 bases from V and 3 bases from J, with 18 bases between. CDR3 in DNA: TGTGCCAGCTCCTCCAGGGGGGATTTAGGCTACGAGCAGTACTTC. Translation gives CASSSRGDLGYEQYF.

This rearrangement joins TRBV9 to TRBJ2-1; 8 bases agree with TRBD1. From germline, CDR1 is SGDLS and CDR2 YYNGEE. The CDR3 sequence is 14 residues long. After removal of 4 bases from V and 6 bases from J, the junction contained 6 bases not matched to a gene. Here the CDR3 DNA reads TGTGCCAGCAGCACACGGGACAGGTCCAATGAGCAGTTCTTC. Its translation: CASSTRDRSNEQFF.